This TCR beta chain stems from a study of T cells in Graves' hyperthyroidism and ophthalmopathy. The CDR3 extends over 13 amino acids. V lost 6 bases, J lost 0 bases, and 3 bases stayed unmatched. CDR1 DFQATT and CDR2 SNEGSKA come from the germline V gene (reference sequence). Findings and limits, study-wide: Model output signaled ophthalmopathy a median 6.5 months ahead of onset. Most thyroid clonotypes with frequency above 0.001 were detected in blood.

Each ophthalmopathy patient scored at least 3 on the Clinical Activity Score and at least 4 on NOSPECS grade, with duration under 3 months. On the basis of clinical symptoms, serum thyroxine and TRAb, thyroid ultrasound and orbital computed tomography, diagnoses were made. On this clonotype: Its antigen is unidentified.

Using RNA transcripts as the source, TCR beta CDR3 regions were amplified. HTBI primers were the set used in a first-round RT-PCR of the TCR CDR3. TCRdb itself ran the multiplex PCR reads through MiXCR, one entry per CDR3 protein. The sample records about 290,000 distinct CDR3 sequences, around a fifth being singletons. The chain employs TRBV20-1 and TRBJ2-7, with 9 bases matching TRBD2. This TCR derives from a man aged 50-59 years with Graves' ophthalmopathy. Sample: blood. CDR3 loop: CSAPGLASYEQYF. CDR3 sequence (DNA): TGCAGTGCCCCGGGACTAGCCTCCTACGAGCAGTACTTC.